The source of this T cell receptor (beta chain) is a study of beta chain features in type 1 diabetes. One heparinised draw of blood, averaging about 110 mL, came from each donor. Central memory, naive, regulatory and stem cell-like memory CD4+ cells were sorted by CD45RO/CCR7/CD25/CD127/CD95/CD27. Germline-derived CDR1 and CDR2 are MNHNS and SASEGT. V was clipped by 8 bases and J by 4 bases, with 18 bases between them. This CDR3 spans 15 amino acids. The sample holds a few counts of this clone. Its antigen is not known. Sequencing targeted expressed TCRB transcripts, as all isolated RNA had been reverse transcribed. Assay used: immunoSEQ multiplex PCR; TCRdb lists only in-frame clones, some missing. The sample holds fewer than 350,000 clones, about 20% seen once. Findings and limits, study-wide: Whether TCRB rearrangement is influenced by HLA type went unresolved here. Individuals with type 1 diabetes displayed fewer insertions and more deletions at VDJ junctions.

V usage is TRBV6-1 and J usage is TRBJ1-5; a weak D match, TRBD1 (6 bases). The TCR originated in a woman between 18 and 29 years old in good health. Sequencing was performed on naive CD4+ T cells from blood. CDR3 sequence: CASRLSGGVNQPQHF. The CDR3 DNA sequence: TGTGCCAGCCGGCTTTCTGGGGGCGTAAATCAGCCCCAGCATTTT.